These 15 T cell receptor beta chains originate from one sample sequenced in a study of control samples from healthy donors and cancer patients. Sequenced by immunoSEQ multiplex PCR; TCRdb stores in-frame clones only, minus some. The sample shows 110,000 to 150,000 clones, roughly 89% of them seen only once. The sample comprised blood. The source of these receptors is a man aged 25-45 years in good health.

The V gene is TRBV30, the J gene TRBJ1-5; no clear D. This CDR3 has 14 residues. Germline V CDR1 and CDR2: GTSNPN, SVGIG (reference sequence). Trimming took 2 bases from V and 0 from J, leaving 8 bases between them. CDR3 protein: CAWSSGISNQPQHF. The CDR3 DNA follows: TGTGCCTGGAGTTCGGGGATTAGCAATCAGCCCCAGCATTTT. The full variable domain, rest sourced from reference TRBV30 and TRBJ1-5, is SQTIHQWPATLVQPVGSPLSLECTVEGTSNPNLYWYRQAAGRGLQLLFYSVGIGQISSEVPQNLSASRPQDRQFILSSKKLLLSDSGFYLCAWSSGISNQPQHFGDGTRLSIL.

In this sample, this clone turned up once. This chain uses TRBV11-3 with TRBJ2-2, with D unclear. CDR1 and CDR2 (germline): SGHNT, YENEEA. V gave up 1 base and J gave up 6 bases, with 6 bases separating them. The CDR3 has 13 amino acids. Written as DNA, the CDR3 is TGTGCCAGCAGCTTAGTCTGGGCCGGGGAGCTGTTTTTT. Protein sequence: CASSLVWAGELFF.

V and J are TRBV7-9 and TRBJ2-3; D may correspond to TRBD1 or TRBD2 (5 bases each). In germline, CDR1 is SEHNR, CDR2 FQNEAQ (reference sequence). The V end was cut by 4 bases, the J end by 2 bases, with 19 bases between. The CDR3 is 17 residues long. Here the CDR3 reads CASSSPALGESTDTQYF. CDR3 DNA: TGTGCCAGCAGCTCTCCTGCCTTGGGGGAGTCCACAGATACGCAGTATTTT.

V and J are TRBV7-3 and TRBJ2-5; 7 positions match TRBD2. The germline V gene has CDR1 SGHTA and CDR2 FQGTGA. The CDR3 has 15 amino acids. V lost 0 bases to trimming and J lost 5 bases; unmatched junction nucleotides: 6. CDR3 residues: CASSLTGRAGETQYF. The CDR3 DNA reads TGTGCCAGCAGCTTAACGGGGAGAGCGGGGGAGACCCAGTACTTC.

The chain uses TRBV10-3 and TRBJ2-7; the D call may be TRBD1 or TRBD2 (5 bases each). V gave up 3 bases and J gave up 6 bases, with 12 bases separating them. Per germline, CDR1 ENHRY and CDR2 SYGVKD. The CDR3 has 13 amino acids. CDR3 sequence (DNA): TGTGCCATCAGTGATCCGGGACCCACCGAGCAGTACTTC. Its translation is CAISDPGPTEQYF.

V gene TRBV5-6 combines with J gene TRBJ2-1; 10 bases agree with TRBD2. Germline trimming cut 6 bases from V and 5 bases from J; bases unmatched to any gene: 8. CDR3 length: 15 amino acids. Germline V CDR1 and CDR2: SGHDT, YYEEEE. The CDR3 here is CASTRGGLANNEQFF. The CDR3 DNA follows: TGTGCCAGCACGCGGGGGGGACTAGCGAACAATGAGCAGTTCTTC.

The chain uses TRBV2 and TRBJ1-6, with unresolved D. Germline values: CDR1 SNHLY, CDR2 FYNNEI. This CDR3 has 17 residues. Trimming removed 2 bases from V and 7 bases from J, with 18 bases in between. For the CDR3, the DNA is TGTGCCAGCAGTGAAAAGTGGACCGCGAGTGGGAATTCACCCCTCCACTTT. As protein: CASSEKWTASGNSPLHF.

A remark on this clone: The sample contains more than one DNA sequence encoding this CDR3. The CDR3 DNA is TGTGCCAGCTCCCCGGACAGGAACTATGGCTACACCTTC. Encoded protein: CASSPDRNYGYTF. The chain couples TRBV18 to TRBJ1-2; 7 bases map to TRBD1. CDR3 size: 13 residues. V shed 6 bases and J 2 bases; nucleotides not matched to a gene: 3. CDR1 is KGHSH and CDR2 is LQKENI in the germline V gene.

The rearrangement uses TRBV5-1 and TRBJ2-2; D unclear. This CDR3 has 15 amino acids. V lost 5 bases, J lost 6 bases, and 17 bases lay in between. CDR1 is SGHRS and CDR2 is YFSETQ in the germline V gene. CDR3 sequence: CASRRSTAEAGELFF. The CDR3, as DNA: TGCGCCAGCAGAAGAAGCACAGCAGAGGCCGGGGAGCTGTTTTTT. Combining the CDR3 with reference TRBV5-1 and TRBJ2-2 gives the whole variable domain KAGVTQTPRYLIKTRGQQVTLSCSPISGHRSVSWYQQTPGQGLQFLFEYFSETQRNKGNFPGRFSGRQFSNSRSEMNVSTLELGDSALYLCASRRSTAEAGELFFGEGSRLTVL.

The J gene is TRBJ2-2, the V gene TRBV7-6; no clear D. Germline loops: CDR1 SGHVS, CDR2 FNYEAQ. V was shortened by 0 bases and J by 1 base, with 12 bases between the two germline ends. CDR3 length equals 17 residues. CDR3 loop: CASSLAPGAGNTGELFF. For the CDR3, the DNA is TGTGCCAGCAGCTTAGCGCCGGGTGCAGGGAACACCGGGGAGCTGTTTTTT.

The chain is built from TRBV28 and TRBJ1-1, with D perhaps matching TRBD1 (5 bases). The V end lost 2 bases, the J end lost 2 bases, and 12 bases lay between the germline ends. CDR3 length equals 15 residues. CDR1 is MDHEN and CDR2 is SYDVKM in the germline V gene. Here the CDR3 reads CASSLGGKLNTEAFF. CDR3 nucleotide sequence: TGTGCCAGCAGTTTAGGGGGTAAACTAAACACTGAAGCTTTCTTT.

The V gene is TRBV7-2, the J gene TRBJ2-3; D is unresolved. Deletions cut 2 bases from V and 2 bases from J, with 14 bases between. Germline CDR1 and CDR2: SGHTA and FQGNSA. The CDR3 extends over 16 amino acids. CDR3 loop: CASSLMIAKTTDTQYF. CDR3 coding DNA: TGTGCCAGCAGCTTAATGATAGCAAAAACCACAGATACGCAGTATTTT.

This clone came up once. V usage is TRBV27 and J usage is TRBJ2-3, with D tentatively TRBD1 or TRBD2 (5 bases each). The CDR3 is 15 residues long. The V gene lost 7 bases and the J gene lost 2 bases, with 16 bases spanning the gap. The germline CDR1 and CDR2 sequences are MNHEY and SMNVEV (reference sequence). This CDR3 is CASNPFPGPTDTQYF. DNA for the CDR3: TGTGCCAGCAATCCATTCCCGGGGCCCACAGATACGCAGTATTTT.

The chain is built from TRBV4-1 and TRBJ2-3; maybe TRBD1 (6 bases). With 2 bases removed from V and 6 bases from J, the gap between germline ends came to 12 bases. Germline-derived CDR1 and CDR2 are MGHRA and YSYEKL. There are 14 residues in the CDR3. The CDR3 bases are TGCGCCAGCAGCCAAACCCCAGGGGTGGATACGCAGTATTTT. Its protein is CASSQTPGVDTQYF.

The rearrangement uses TRBV21-1 and TRBJ1-4. TRBV21-1 is a known pseudogene. This CDR3 is 16 amino acids long. In DNA form, the CDR3 reads TGTGCCAGCAGCAGGGGGTTAAGGCAGGGTTGTGAAAAACTGTTTTTT. Protein sequence: CASSRGLRQGCEKLFF.